This paragraph covers one TCR beta chain sequence. Its antigen is unknown. Sequencing was performed with immunoSEQ multiplex PCR; in TCRdb, only in-frame clones are kept and a portion is missing. The sample carries approximately 740,000 clones, 92% recorded once. CD45RO-negative CD8 cells positively selected for CCR7 made up the naive population, which excluded terminally differentiated effector memory CD45RA+ cells. These data are taken from a study of shared clonotypes between healthy human individuals. Whole-study results and caveats: Naive subsets generally had larger estimated richness than memory subsets.

This clonotype was sampled from a man younger than 40 in good health. Source material: naive CD8+ T cells sorted from blood.

The CDR3 nucleotides are TGTGCCAGCAGCGGGGAAGAAGCAGATACGCAGTATTTT. Its translation: CASSGEEADTQYF. The chain carries TRBV5-4 and TRBJ2-3; D not certain. V lost 4 bases and J lost 4, with 10 bases in between. CDR1 and CDR2 (germline): SGHNT, YYREEE (reference sequence). The CDR3 length is 13 residues.